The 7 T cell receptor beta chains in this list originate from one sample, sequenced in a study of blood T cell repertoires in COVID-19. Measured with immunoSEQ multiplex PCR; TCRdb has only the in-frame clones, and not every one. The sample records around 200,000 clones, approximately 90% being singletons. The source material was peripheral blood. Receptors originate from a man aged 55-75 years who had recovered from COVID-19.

In DNA, the CDR3 is TGTGCCAGCAGTTTACGGGGGGAGCAGTACTTC. Encoded protein: CASSLRGEQYF. V usage is TRBV12-3 or TRBV12-4 and J usage is TRBJ2-7, with a possible D match to TRBD2 (6 bases). The CDR3 is 11 amino acids. The V end lost 2 bases, the J end lost 7 bases, and 6 bases lay between the germline ends.

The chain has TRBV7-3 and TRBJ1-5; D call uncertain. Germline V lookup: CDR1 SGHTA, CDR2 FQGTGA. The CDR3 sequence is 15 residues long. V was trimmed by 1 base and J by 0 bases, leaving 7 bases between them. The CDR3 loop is CASSLIPGSNQPQHF. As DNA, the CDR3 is TGTGCCAGCAGCTTAATCCCGGGTAGCAATCAGCCCCAGCATTTT.

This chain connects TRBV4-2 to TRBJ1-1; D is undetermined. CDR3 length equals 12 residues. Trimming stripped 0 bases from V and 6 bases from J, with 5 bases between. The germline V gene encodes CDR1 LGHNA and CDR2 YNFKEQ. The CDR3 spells CASSQDRAEAFF. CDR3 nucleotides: TGTGCCAGCAGCCAAGATCGGGCTGAAGCTTTCTTT.

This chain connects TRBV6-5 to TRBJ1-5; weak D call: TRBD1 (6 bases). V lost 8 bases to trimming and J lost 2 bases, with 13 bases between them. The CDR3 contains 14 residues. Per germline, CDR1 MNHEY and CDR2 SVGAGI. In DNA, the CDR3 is TGTGCCAGCCCCGGCAGGGGAGGCAATCAGCCCCAGCATTTT. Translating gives CASPGRGGNQPQHF.

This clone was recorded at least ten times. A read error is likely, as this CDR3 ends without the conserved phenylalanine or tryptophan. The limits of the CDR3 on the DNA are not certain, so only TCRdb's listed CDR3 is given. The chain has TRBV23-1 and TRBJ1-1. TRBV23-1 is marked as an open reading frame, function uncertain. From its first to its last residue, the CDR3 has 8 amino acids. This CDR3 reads CASSPPWR.

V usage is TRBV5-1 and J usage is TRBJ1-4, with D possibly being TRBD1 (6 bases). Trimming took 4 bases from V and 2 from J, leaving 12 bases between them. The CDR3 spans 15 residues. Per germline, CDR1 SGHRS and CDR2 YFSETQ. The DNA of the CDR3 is TGCGCCAGCAGCGGCTCGGGGGGCACTAATGAAAAACTGTTTTTT. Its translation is CASSGSGGTNEKLFF.

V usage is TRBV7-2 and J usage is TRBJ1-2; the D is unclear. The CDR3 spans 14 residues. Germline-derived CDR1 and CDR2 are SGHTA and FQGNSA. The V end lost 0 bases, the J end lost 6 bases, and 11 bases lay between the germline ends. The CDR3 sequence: CASSLATGMDGYTF. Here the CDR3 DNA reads TGTGCCAGCAGCTTAGCGACCGGGATGGATGGCTACACCTTC.